This entry features one T cell receptor beta chain sequence. The antigen remains undetermined. Assay: immunoSEQ multiplex PCR; the TCRdb copy retains only in-frame clones and omits some. The sample contains approximately 70,000 clones, roughly 73% of which appear only once. These data originate in a study of vaccination effects on CD4 cells after COVID-19. Having been cultured for approximately ten days, the cells underwent CD4+ T cell isolation. As their vaccination, participants received two doses of either BNT162b2 or mRNA-1273. The CDR3 is 15 amino acids. Losses at the gene ends were 5 bases for V and 0 bases for J; bases not matched to a gene: 4. Looked up from germline, CDR1 is MNHEY and CDR2 is SVGEGT.

The receptor comes from a human donor who received a COVID-19 vaccine. The sequences come from CD4+ T cells from PBMCs cultured without peptide, collected after COVID-19 vaccination. The chain recombines TRBV6-2 or TRBV6-3 with TRBJ2-3; TRBD2 matches 8 bases. The CDR3 DNA sequence: TGTGCCAGCAGTACCCGGACTAGCAGCACAGATACGCAGTATTTT. Amino acid sequence: CASSTRTSSTDTQYF.